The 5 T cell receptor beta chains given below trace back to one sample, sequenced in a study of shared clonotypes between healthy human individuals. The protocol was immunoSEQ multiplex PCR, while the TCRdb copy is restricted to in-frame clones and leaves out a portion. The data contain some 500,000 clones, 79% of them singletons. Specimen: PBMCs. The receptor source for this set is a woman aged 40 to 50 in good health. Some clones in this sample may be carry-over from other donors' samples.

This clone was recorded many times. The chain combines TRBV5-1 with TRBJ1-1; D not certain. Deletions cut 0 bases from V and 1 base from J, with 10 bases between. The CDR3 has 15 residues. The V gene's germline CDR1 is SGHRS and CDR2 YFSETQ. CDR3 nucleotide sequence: TGCGCCAGCAGCTTGGCTTTGCCAGGGAACACTGAAGCTTTCTTT. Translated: CASSLALPGNTEAFF.

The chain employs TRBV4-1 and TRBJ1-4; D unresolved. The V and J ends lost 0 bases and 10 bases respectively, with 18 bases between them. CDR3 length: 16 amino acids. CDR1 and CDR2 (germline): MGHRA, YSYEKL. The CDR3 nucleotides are TGCGCCAGCAGCCAAGATAGAGCGGCCCCGGCCGGAAAACTGTTTTTT. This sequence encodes CASSQDRAAPAGKLFF.

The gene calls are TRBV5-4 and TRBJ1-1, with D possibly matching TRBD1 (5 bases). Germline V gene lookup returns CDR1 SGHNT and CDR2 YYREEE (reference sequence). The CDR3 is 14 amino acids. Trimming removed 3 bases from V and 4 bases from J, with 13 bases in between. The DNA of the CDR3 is TGTGCCAGCAGCTGGCGGGGGGGGAGCACTGAAGCTTTCTTT. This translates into CASSWRGGSTEAFF.

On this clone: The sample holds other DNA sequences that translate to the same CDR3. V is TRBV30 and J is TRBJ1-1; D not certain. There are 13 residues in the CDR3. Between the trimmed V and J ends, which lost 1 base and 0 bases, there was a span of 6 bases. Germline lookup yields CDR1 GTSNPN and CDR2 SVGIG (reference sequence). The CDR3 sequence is CAWSGTVNTEAFF. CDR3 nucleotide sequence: TGTGCCTGGAGTGGGACCGTGAACACTGAAGCTTTCTTT.

This CDR3 is CASSALAGFNEQFF. The CDR3 DNA is TGTGCCAGTAGTGCACTAGCGGGTTTTAATGAGCAGTTCTTC. The chain has TRBV19 and TRBJ2-1; 9 nucleotides match TRBD2. The CDR3 length is 14 residues. Germline lookup yields CDR1 LNHDA and CDR2 SQIVND (reference sequence). J was trimmed by 7 bases and V by 5 bases; bases with no gene match: 6.